The entry below gives a single T cell receptor beta chain sequence along with its context. Other DNA sequences of this sample code for an identical CDR3. The CDR3 sequence is 14 residues long. J lost 6 bases, V lost 3 bases, and 3 bases had no gene match. Per germline, CDR1 GTSNPN and CDR2 SVGIG (reference sequence). Original handling: For nucleated cells, counts were estimated from reference gene primer amplification. Produced via immunoSEQ multiplex PCR; TCRdb's table is partial and in-frame only. The V and J calls and clone size are taken from that table; D and trimming were inferred from the DNA. The data contain 200,000 to 250,000 clones, 75% to 85% of them seen just once; the ten biggest clones take up nearly 7.5%. This record comes from a study of blood T cell repertoires in COVID-19. For the study at large: Both acute and convalescent COVID-19 samples were obtained from the United States, Italy and Spain. The cDNA or gDNA used as material had been derived from T cells, B-cell-depleted T cells, or PBMCs.

This sequence joins TRBV30 and TRBJ1-6, with TRBD1 matching over 9 bases. The sequenced sample consisted of PBMCs or T cells enriched from blood (not recorded which). The clonotype comes from a woman aged 40 to 50 with acute COVID-19. The CDR3 DNA reads TGTGCCTGGAGCGGGGGACAGGGTAATTCACCCCTCCACTTT. Translated, it gives CAWSGGQGNSPLHF.